This record looks at one T cell receptor beta chain sequence and its context. What it binds is not known. This entry belongs to a study of T cell repertoires in cytomegalovirus infection. CDR3 length equals 15 residues. Germline-derived CDR1 and CDR2 are LGHNA and YNFKEQ. Trimming cost V 1 base and J 3 bases; bases outside gene matches: 6. TCRdb re-called the reads with MiXCR, one entry per CDR3 protein. The sample carries approximately 1,000,000 distinct CDR3 sequences, 30% to 40% recorded once. The V call is TRBV4-2, the J call TRBJ2-7, with 7 bases lining up with TRBD1. The sequence derives from a human donor in good health (CMV status not recorded). Some clones in this sample may be carry-over from other donors' samples. Source: cultured CD8+ T cells from PBMCs, taken from culture after CMV antigen stimulation. The CDR3 sequence: CASSQATGTDYEQYF. CDR3 in DNA: TGTGCCAGCAGCCAAGCCACCGGGACAGACTACGAGCAGTACTTC.